What follows describes a single T cell receptor beta chain. This entry comes from a study of T cell responses to AZD1222 COVID-19 vaccine. CDR3 length equals 18 residues. Germline V gives CDR1 SGHDN, CDR2 FVKESK. V was cut by 4 bases and J by 1 base, with 22 bases left in between. The protocol was immunoSEQ multiplex PCR, while the TCRdb copy is restricted to in-frame clones and leaves out a portion. Found here are some 140,000 clones, 80% to 95% of them singletons; the top ten hold around 3%. The TCR originated in an adult in good health. The sample here was peripheral blood, taken on day 0 of AZD1222 vaccination. J is TRBJ1-1 and V is TRBV14; possibly TRBD1 for D (5 bases). The CDR3, as DNA: TGTGCCAGCAGCCGCCGACCCGCTGGGGCATCGGGGAACACTGAAGCTTTCTTT. Its translation is CASSRRPAGASGNTEAFF.